The text below deals with one T cell receptor beta chain. This record comes from a study of shared clonotypes between healthy human individuals. This CDR3 is built from 13 residues. The V end was cut by 5 bases, the J end by 5 bases, with 12 bases between. CDR1 is MNHEY and CDR2 is SMNVEV in the germline V gene (reference sequence). Genomic DNA for unsorted samples, which was extracted with the QIAamp DNA Blood Mini kit, came from roughly 100 million PBMCs. Over several immunoSEQ plates, each subset's genomic DNA was distributed in even portions. Ten immunoSEQ deep assay plates were used by the authors to sequence unsorted PBMC DNA. This table comes from immunoSEQ multiplex PCR, and its TCRdb copy is limited to in-frame clones, with some not included. This sample has a few hundred thousand clones, with roughly 80% found just once.

This sequence was found in a woman aged 40 to 50 in good health. Some clones in this sample may be carry-over from other donors' samples. The sequencing input was PBMCs. This chain uses TRBV27 with TRBJ2-5; D might be TRBD1 (6 bases). The CDR3 region is CASSPQGRETQYF. CDR3 DNA sequence: TGTGCCAGCAGTCCACAGGGTAGGGAGACCCAGTACTTC.